The clone carrying this T cell receptor (beta chain) turned up a few times. The sample belongs to a study of blood T cell repertoires in COVID-19. At the level of the study: Samples taken during acute and convalescent COVID-19 were collected in the United States, Italy and Spain. T cells, B-cell-depleted T cells, or PBMCs provided the cDNA or gDNA that served as material.

It was during active infection that Seattle patients were enrolled and then longitudinally followed. Per the germline V gene, CDR1 is DFQATT and CDR2 is SNEGSKA (reference sequence). Trimming shortened V by 3 bases and J by 2 bases, and 11 bases separated the two germline ends. This CDR3 is built from 14 residues. Authors' data handling: Reference gene primer amplification gave nucleated cell count estimates. Sequencing was performed with immunoSEQ multiplex PCR; in TCRdb, only in-frame clones are kept and a portion is missing. D and trimming come from the DNA, and the V and J calls and clone size come from that table. Of tens of thousands of clones detected, 83% appear once; the ten largest clones hold about a tenth.

The receptor was derived from a man aged 50 or older with COVID-19, enrolled during active disease. The V and J genes are TRBV20-1 and TRBJ1-5, with D possibly matching TRBD1 (5 bases). Material: peripheral blood. The CDR3 nucleotides are TGCAGTGCTAGTATCCAGGGCCGCAATCAGCCCCAGCATTTT. Amino acid sequence: CSASIQGRNQPQHF.